A selection of T cell receptor beta chains follows, all from one sample in a study of blood T cells in healthy people across ages. Via MiXCR, TCRdb re-called the 5' RACE reads, giving one row per CDR3 protein. The sample has 650,000 to 900,000 distinct CDR3 sequences, 60% to 80% seen once. The source material was blood. The source is a man younger than 45 in good health. The CDR3 runs from the conserved cysteine through the conserved F or W. The D gene is left open where the match is weak. Size is stated for part of the rows, as once, few or many counts, or as a class when the clone is expanded.

size: NA
J: TRBJ2-1
V: TRBV6-5
D: TRBD2
length: 15
DNA: TGTGCCAGCAGTTCCGGCGGGGGAAGAGACAATGAGCAGTTCTTC
CDR3: CASSSGGGRDNEQFF

size: NA
J: TRBJ2-7
V: TRBV6-2/TRBV6-3
D: NA
length: 15
DNA: TGTGCCAGCAGTTACGCCGGCCTGGGAGGATACGAGCAGTACTTC
CDR3: CASSYAGLGGYEQYF

size: few
J: TRBJ2-5
V: TRBV4-2
D: TRBD2
length: 18
DNA: TGTGCCAGCAGCCCTTCACCGGGACTAGCGGGGATGCAAGAGACCCAGTACTTC
CDR3: CASSPSPGLAGMQETQYF

size: few
J: TRBJ1-6
V: TRBV27
D: TRBD1
length: 13
DNA: TGTGCCAGCCGGTGGGACAGCAATTCACCCCTCCACTTT
CDR3: CASRWDSNSPLHF

size: NA
J: TRBJ2-4
V: TRBV7-9
D: NA
length: 17
DNA: TGTGCCAGCAGCTCCCCCCCGGCGGACTCAGCCAAAAACATTCAGTACTTC
CDR3: CASSSPPADSAKNIQYF

size: NA
J: TRBJ2-5
V: TRBV29-1
D: TRBD1
length: 14
DNA: TGCAGCGTTGAATTGGGACAGGTCGGAGAGACCCAGTACTTC
CDR3: CSVELGQVGETQYF

size: NA
J: TRBJ1-6
V: TRBV28
D: TRBD1
length: 15
DNA: TGTGCCAGCAGTTCCGGGACAGGGGACAATTCACCCCTCCACTTT
CDR3: CASSSGTGDNSPLHF

size: NA
J: TRBJ2-7
V: TRBV20-1
D: TRBD2
length: 14
DNA: TGCAGTGCTTCAAGCCCGGGACTACTCAATGAGCAGTACTTC
CDR3: CSASSPGLLNEQYF

size: NA
J: TRBJ2-7
V: TRBV4-1
D: NA
length: 14
DNA: TGCGCCAGCAGCCAAGAGATTGGAGTTGACGAGCAGTACTTC
CDR3: CASSQEIGVDEQYF

size: few
J: TRBJ1-2
V: TRBV27
D: TRBD1
length: 16
DNA: TGTGCCAGCAGTTTGTACTCGGGACAGGGGGCGACGGGCTACACCTTC
CDR3: CASSLYSGQGATGYTF

size: few
J: TRBJ2-5
V: TRBV20-1
D: TRBD2
length: 13
DNA: TGCAGTGCAGATAAAGCGGGGGGGGAGACCCAGTACTTC
CDR3: CSADKAGGETQYF

size: few
J: TRBJ1-2
V: TRBV4-3
D: NA
length: 14
DNA: TGCGCCAGCAGCCAAGAGCTCAGTTTAAGTGGCTACACCTTC
CDR3: CASSQELSLSGYTF

size: NA
J: TRBJ1-2
V: TRBV20-1
D: NA
length: 14
DNA: TGCAGTGCCCAAAAAAGGTCGGGGAACTATGGCTACACCTTC
CDR3: CSAQKRSGNYGYTF

size: few
J: TRBJ2-1
V: TRBV7-6
D: NA
length: 16
DNA: TGTGCCAGCAGCACCGGGCAAGGGGGGCAAGGAAATGAGCAGTTCTTC
CDR3: CASSTGQGGQGNEQFF

size: NA
J: TRBJ2-5
V: TRBV9
D: NA
length: 16
DNA: TGTGCCAGCAGCCCCCTTTCTCGGGGCCCCCAAGAGACCCAGTACTTC
CDR3: CASSPLSRGPQETQYF

size: NA
J: TRBJ2-1
V: TRBV7-2
D: TRBD2
length: 12
DNA: TGTGCCGGCAGCTTCGGGGGGGATGAGCAGTTCTTC
CDR3: CAGSFGGDEQFF

size: NA
J: TRBJ1-6
V: TRBV27
D: NA
length: 14
DNA: TGTGCCAGCGGCAGGGCCCCCTATAATTCACCCCTCCACTTT
CDR3: CASGRAPYNSPLHF

size: few
J: TRBJ1-4
V: TRBV20-1
D: TRBD1
length: 15
DNA: TGCAGTGCTATCCCCACCGGACAGGGTAATGAAAAACTGTTTTTT
CDR3: CSAIPTGQGNEKLFF

size: NA
J: TRBJ2-7
V: TRBV27
D: NA
length: 14
DNA: TGTGCCAGCAGTTTAGCTACAGGGCGCTACGAGCAGTACTTC
CDR3: CASSLATGRYEQYF

size: NA
J: TRBJ2-7
V: TRBV7-2
D: TRBD1
length: 14
DNA: TGTGCCAGCAGCTTAGGACAGGGGTTAGGGGCCCAGTACTTC
CDR3: CASSLGQGLGAQYF

size: NA
J: TRBJ2-5
V: TRBV7-2
D: NA
length: 15
DNA: TGTGCCAGCAGATCGATAGCGGTCTACCAAGAGACCCAGTACTTC
CDR3: CASRSIAVYQETQYF

size: NA
J: TRBJ1-1
V: TRBV20-1
D: NA
length: 14
DNA: TGCAGTGCTAGAGACAGGTTTTTGAGCACTGAAGCTTTCTTT
CDR3: CSARDRFLSTEAFF

size: NA
J: TRBJ2-5
V: TRBV4-1
D: NA
length: 15
DNA: TGCGCCAGCAGCCGACAGACTAGTCCCCAAGAGACCCAGTACTTC
CDR3: CASSRQTSPQETQYF

size: NA
J: TRBJ2-5
V: TRBV5-6
D: TRBD2
length: 16
DNA: TGTGCCAGCAGCTTGGCGTCTAGCGGGGGCGCACAGACCCAGTACTTC
CDR3: CASSLASSGGAQTQYF

size: NA
J: TRBJ2-3
V: TRBV5-8
D: TRBD1
length: 16
DNA: TGTGCCAGCAGCGCCACCGGGACAGGGGGAACAGATACGCAGTATTTT
CDR3: CASSATGTGGTDTQYF

size: few
J: TRBJ1-5
V: TRBV10-3
D: NA
length: 14
DNA: TGTGCCACTGGCAAGGGGACGGACAATCAGCCCCAGCATTTT
CDR3: CATGKGTDNQPQHF

size: NA
J: TRBJ2-3
V: TRBV7-9
D: NA
length: 18
DNA: TGTGCCAGCAGCTTAGAACCCGGGGGTTCCCCTAGCACAGATACGCAGTATTTT
CDR3: CASSLEPGGSPSTDTQYF

size: NA
J: TRBJ2-7
V: TRBV29-1
D: TRBD1
length: 13
DNA: TGCAGCGTTGCCGTTAACAGGGGCTACGAGCAGTACTTC
CDR3: CSVAVNRGYEQYF

size: NA
J: TRBJ1-5
V: TRBV12-3/TRBV12-4
D: NA
length: 15
DNA: TGTGCCAGCAGTGAGGGGTCGCAGGGGAGTCAGCCCCAGCATTTT
CDR3: CASSEGSQGSQPQHF

size: NA
J: TRBJ2-6
V: TRBV7-8
D: NA
length: 16
DNA: TGTGCCAGCAGCTTAGTGGGGACTTTTGGGGCCAACGTCCTGACTTTC
CDR3: CASSLVGTFGANVLTF

size: NA
J: TRBJ2-3
V: TRBV7-2
D: NA
length: 14
DNA: TGTGCCAGCAGGCTGGGGTCTAGCACAGATACGCAGTATTTT
CDR3: CASRLGSSTDTQYF

size: few
J: TRBJ2-3
V: TRBV20-1
D: TRBD1
length: 14
DNA: TGCAGTGCTCCAGGCAGGACAGGCTGGGATACGCAGTATTTT
CDR3: CSAPGRTGWDTQYF

size: few
J: TRBJ2-1
V: TRBV7-9
D: NA
length: 12
DNA: TGTGCCAGCAGCTTCAGCAACAATGAGCAGTTCTTC
CDR3: CASSFSNNEQFF

size: NA
J: TRBJ2-1
V: TRBV20-1
D: TRBD1
length: 13
DNA: TGTAGTGCAAGACAGGGGGTAATCAATGAGCAGTTCTTC
CDR3: CSARQGVINEQFF

size: NA
J: TRBJ2-1
V: TRBV11-1
D: TRBD2
length: 20
DNA: TGTGCCAGCAGCCCCCCTCTAGCGGGGAGCCTCAGGGGCTCCTACAATGAGCAGTTCTTC
CDR3: CASSPPLAGSLRGSYNEQFF

size: NA
J: TRBJ1-2
V: TRBV7-9
D: NA
length: 11
DNA: TGTGCCATCGAATGGGACTATGGCTACACCTTC
CDR3: CAIEWDYGYTF

size: NA
J: TRBJ2-7
V: TRBV6-5
D: NA
length: 12
DNA: TGTGCCACTTTGGACGGCTCCTACGAGCAGTACTTC
CDR3: CATLDGSYEQYF

size: NA
J: TRBJ2-5
V: TRBV12-3/TRBV12-4
D: NA
length: 13
DNA: TGTGCCAGCAGTTTTGAGCGTTTGGAGACCCAGTACTTC
CDR3: CASSFERLETQYF

size: NA
J: TRBJ1-2
V: TRBV29-1
D: TRBD1
length: 15
DNA: TGCAGCGTTGAGGCAGCCGGGACAGGGCTCTATGGCTACACCTTC
CDR3: CSVEAAGTGLYGYTF

size: NA
J: TRBJ2-7
V: TRBV20-1
D: TRBD2
length: 14
DNA: TGCAGTGCGGGCTCTACTAGCGGGGACTACGAGCAGTACTTC
CDR3: CSAGSTSGDYEQYF

size: NA
J: TRBJ1-1
V: TRBV20-1
D: TRBD1
length: 17
DNA: TGCAGTGCTAGAGATCGACAGGGTCGGATGGGAGGCACTGAAGCTTTCTTT
CDR3: CSARDRQGRMGGTEAFF

size: NA
J: TRBJ1-4
V: TRBV30
D: NA
length: 12
DNA: TGTGCCTGGAGTTTAGCCGTATCACGACTGTTTTTT
CDR3: CAWSLAVSRLFF

size: NA
J: TRBJ1-6
V: TRBV7-9
D: NA
length: 15
DNA: TGTGCCAGCAGCTCACGACAGGCAACCGATTCACCCCTCCACTTT
CDR3: CASSSRQATDSPLHF

size: NA
J: TRBJ2-4
V: TRBV13
D: NA
length: 17
DNA: TGTGCCAGCAGTGGACAGCCATTCAGGGAGGCCAAAAACATTCAGTACTTC
CDR3: CASSGQPFREAKNIQYF

size: NA
J: TRBJ2-1
V: TRBV11-2
D: NA
length: 12
DNA: TGTGCCAGCAGCGGACCTGGAGCTGAGCAGTTCTTC
CDR3: CASSGPGAEQFF

size: NA
J: TRBJ2-1
V: TRBV28
D: NA
length: 14
DNA: TGTGCCAGCAGTTTAGAAGCGGGTAAGGCCGAGCAGTTCTTC
CDR3: CASSLEAGKAEQFF

size: NA
J: TRBJ1-2
V: TRBV20-1
D: TRBD1
length: 12
DNA: TGCAGTGCTAGTTTGGACAGGGGTGGCTACACCTTC
CDR3: CSASLDRGGYTF

size: NA
J: TRBJ1-1
V: TRBV4-1
D: TRBD1
length: 15
DNA: TGCGCCAGCAGCCAAGCGAAAGGGACAGGAACTGAAGCTTTCTTT
CDR3: CASSQAKGTGTEAFF